A selection of T cell receptor beta chains follows, all from one sample in a study of PD-1 blockade in classical Hodgkin lymphoma. Data came from immunoSEQ multiplex PCR; TCRdb stores just in-frame clones and leaves some out. Of under 100,000 clones in the sample, approximately 88% were seen once. The sequenced sample was peripheral blood mononuclear cells (PBMCs), obtained at baseline. The receptors come from a human donor with classical Hodgkin lymphoma. Both conserved end residues are part of each CDR3. A D gene is named only where the DNA matches it firmly. Not all rows give a size; the values are once, few, many and, for expanded clones, a class.

clone_size d_call j_call v_call cdr3_nt cdr3_aa
NA NA TRBJ2-7 TRBV28 TGTGCCAGCAGTTTATGGGGGACCACCTACGAGCAGTACTTC CASSLWGTTYEQYF
NA NA TRBJ2-2 TRBV5-4 TGTGCCAGCAGCTTGGCACAACAGAAGAACACCGGGGAGCTGTTTTTT CASSLAQQKNTGELFF
NA TRBD2 TRBJ2-3 TRBV5-6 TGTGCCAGCAGCGCGAATGGCGGGAGCTCAGATACGCAGTATTTT CASSANGGSSDTQYF
few NA TRBJ2-5 TRBV9 TGTGCCAGCAGCCCAAAGCCTGGGGGACAACAGAGGCAGACCCAGTACTTC CASSPKPGGQQRQTQYF
NA NA TRBJ1-1 TRBV7-9 TGTGCCAGCAGCTTAGCATCAGGGCTCACTGAAGCTTTCTTT CASSLASGLTEAFF
NA TRBD1 TRBJ2-2 TRBV6-1 TGTGCCAGCAGCGAGGACAGGGTCCCCACCGGGGAGCTGTTTTTT CASSEDRVPTGELFF
NA TRBD1 TRBJ1-2 TRBV10-3 TGTGCCATCAGAGCGGGACAGGATGGCTACACCTTC CAIRAGQDGYTF
few TRBD2 TRBJ2-2 TRBV7-2 TGTGCCAGCAGCTTAGGGACGGGGGGGGCTCTAGACCGGGAGCTGTTTTTT CASSLGTGGALDRELFF
NA NA TRBJ2-7 TRBV21-1 TGTGCCAGCAGCAAAGAAGCGGGGGCCGTTACCGGGAGTCCCTACGAGCAGTACTTC CASSKEAGAVTGSPYEQYF
few NA TRBJ1-1 TRBV4-1 TGCGCCAGCAGCCAAGAGTGGAGAGGACACACTGAAGCTTTCTTT CASSQEWRGHTEAFF
NA TRBD1 TRBJ1-2 TRBV11-2 TGTGCCAGCAGCTCATCCCCGACAGGGAACTATGGCTACACCTTC CASSSSPTGNYGYTF
NA NA TRBJ2-2 TRBV5-1 TGCGCCAGCAGCTTGCAAGGTTGGCCTAACACCGGGGAGCTGTTTTTT CASSLQGWPNTGELFF
NA TRBD1 TRBJ1-1 TRBV13 TGTGCCAGCAGCTTCGGACAGGGGAACACTGAAGCTTTCTTT CASSFGQGNTEAFF
NA TRBD1 TRBJ1-2 TRBV11-2 TGTGCCAGCAGCTTAGCCCCGGCAACAGGGGGTCCTCACTATGGCTACACCTTC CASSLAPATGGPHYGYTF
NA NA TRBJ1-3 TRBV5-1 TGCGCCAGCAGCTTGGTGGGGTCCGGAAACACCATATATTTT CASSLVGSGNTIYF
NA NA TRBJ2-3 TRBV2 TGTGCCAGCAGTGAACGGGTCTACCCTACGCAGTATTTT CASSERVYPTQYF
NA NA TRBJ2-2 TRBV5-6 TGTGCCAGCAGCCGACCGGGACGTAACACCGGGGAGCTGTTTTTT CASSRPGRNTGELFF
NA TRBD1 TRBJ1-4 TRBV9 TGTGCCAGCAGCTTAGGGAACAGGGGACGAAATGAAAAACTGTTTTTT CASSLGNRGRNEKLFF
NA TRBD2 TRBJ2-1 TRBV10-3 TGTGCCATCAGCACTAGCGGGAGCGGCGATGAGCAGTTCTTC CAISTSGSGDEQFF
NA TRBD2 TRBJ2-3 TRBV28 TGTGCCAGCAGTTTTTTTACTAGCGGGGGCCCACGTACGCAGTATTTT CASSFFTSGGPRTQYF
NA NA TRBJ2-3 TRBV6-1 TGTGCCAGCCAGGAGGGGGCGAAGCCAGATACGCAGTATTTT CASQEGAKPDTQYF